Each of the 18 T cell receptor beta chains below was sequenced from the same sample in a study of T cell responses to AZD1222 COVID-19 vaccine. Some clones are missing from TCRdb's copy, which holds only in-frame ones; the method was immunoSEQ multiplex PCR. The sample carries about 150,000 clones, over 70% recorded once. The specimen was peripheral blood, collected 28 days after the second AZD1222 dose. The receptors derive from an adult who received the AZD1222 COVID-19 vaccine.

The V gene is TRBV4-3, the J gene TRBJ1-1; 7 positions agree with TRBD1. Germline values: CDR1 LGHNA, CDR2 YSLEER. V shed 5 bases, J shed 4 bases, and the junction held 7 bases outside the gene matches. The length of the CDR3 is 14 residues. The CDR3 protein is CASSNRGAATEAFF. CDR3 DNA: TGCGCCAGCAGCAACAGGGGAGCGGCCACTGAAGCTTTCTTT.

This clone was seen a handful of times. The J gene is TRBJ2-5, the V gene TRBV7-8, with 13 nucleotides matching TRBD2. Per the germline V gene, CDR1 is SGHVS and CDR2 is FQNEAQ. J was trimmed by 5 bases and V by 4 bases; bases with no gene match: 4. CDR3 length: 15 residues. The CDR3: CASSSLAGGLETQYF. In DNA form, the CDR3 reads TGTGCCAGCAGCTCACTAGCGGGGGGGCTGGAGACCCAGTACTTC. The entire variable domain, with the rest obtained from reference TRBV7-8 and TRBJ2-5, is as follows: GAGVSQSPRYKVAKRGQDVALRCDPISGHVSLFWYQQALGQGPEFLTYFQNEAQLDKSGLPSDRFFAERPEGSVSTLKIQRTQQEDSAVYLCASSSLAGGLETQYFGPGTRLLVL.

The chain uses TRBV7-3 and TRBJ2-7; TRBD2 matches 10 bases. This CDR3 comprises 16 residues. Per the germline V gene, CDR1 is SGHTA and CDR2 is FQGTGA. The trim removed 5 bases at V and 5 bases at J, leaving 12 bases unmatched. The CDR3 nucleotides read TGTGCCAGCAGCCCGACAGGGACTAGCGTACTCCACGAGCAGTACTTC. As protein: CASSPTGTSVLHEQYF.

The chain is built from TRBV6-6 and TRBJ1-5, with 8 bases fitting TRBD1. Germline values: CDR1 MNHNY, CDR2 SVGAGI (reference sequence). J was trimmed by 3 bases and V by 0 bases; bases with no gene match: 4. The CDR3 runs 16 residues. This CDR3 reads CASSYSGTGHNQPQHF. The CDR3, as DNA: TGTGCCAGCAGTTACTCCGGGACAGGTCACAATCAGCCCCAGCATTTT.

The DNA of the CDR3 is TGTGCCAGCAGCACCCGGGACAGCATCTATGGCTACACCTTC. This encodes CASSTRDSIYGYTF. The chain employs TRBV9 and TRBJ1-2, with 7 bases identical to TRBD1. The germline gives CDR1 SGDLS, CDR2 YYNGEE. The CDR3 loop spans 14 amino acids. The junction had 7 bases not matched to a gene; V was cut back by 4 bases and J by 4 bases. The full variable domain, its missing parts supplied by reference TRBV9 and TRBJ1-2, is DSGVTQTPKHLITATGQRVTLRCSPRSGDLSVYWYQQSLDQGLQFLIQYYNGEERAKGNILERFSAQQFPDLHSELNLSSLELGDSALYFCASSTRDSIYGYTFGSGTRLTVV.

This chain joins TRBV19 and TRBJ1-4; TRBD1 matches at 8 bases. CDR3 length: 14 amino acids. Trimming took 8 bases from V and 6 from J; bases not matched to a gene: 8. Looked up from germline, CDR1 is LNHDA and CDR2 is SQIVND (reference sequence). This CDR3 is CASLRSTGDEKLFF. In nucleotides, the CDR3 is TGTGCCAGTCTTCGATCGACAGGGGATGAAAAACTGTTTTTT.

The chain links TRBV6-2 or TRBV6-3 to TRBJ1-5, with D uncertain. V lost 2 bases and J 1 base, leaving 3 bases between the germline ends. The CDR3 is 13 amino acids. Germline values: CDR1 MNHEY, CDR2 SVGEGT. CDR3 residues: CASSYGSNQPQHF. The CDR3 nucleotides read TGTGCCAGCAGTTACGGGAGCAATCAGCCCCAGCATTTT.

CDR3 nucleotides: TGTGCCAGCAGCTTAGCCCTAGGGGGGACGGGTGGCTACACCTTC. This gives the protein CASSLALGGTGGYTF. The chain uses TRBV7-2 and TRBJ1-2; perhaps TRBD1 as D (6 bases). This CDR3 has 15 amino acids. Germline V lookup: CDR1 SGHTA, CDR2 FQGNSA. The V and J ends lost 0 bases and 7 bases respectively, with 15 bases between them.

This CDR3 reads CASSPASRGHSGNTIYF. The CDR3, as DNA: TGTGCCAGCTCACCCGCGTCAAGGGGGCACAGTGGAAACACCATATATTTT. The V and J genes are TRBV18 and TRBJ1-3; 7 nucleotides match TRBD1. Losses at the gene ends were 3 bases for V and 3 bases for J; bases not matched to a gene: 11. The CDR3 has 17 amino acids. The germline CDR1 and CDR2 sequences are KGHSH and LQKENI. Variable domain in full (rest from reference TRBV18 and TRBJ1-3): NAGVMQNPRHLVRRRGQEARLRCSPMKGHSHVYWYRQLPEEGLKFMVYLQKENIIDESGMPKERFSAEFPKEGPSILRIQQVVRGDSAAYFCASSPASRGHSGNTIYFGEGSWLTVV.

The rearrangement links TRBV7-8 to TRBJ1-5; D unresolved. Germline values: CDR1 SGHVS, CDR2 FQNEAQ. This CDR3 spans 13 amino acids. V lost 0 bases, J lost 7 bases, and 7 bases lay in between. Here the CDR3 reads CASSLANGQPQHF. The DNA for the CDR3 is TGTGCCAGCAGCTTAGCGAATGGACAGCCCCAGCATTTT.

The chain carries TRBV6-1 and TRBJ1-5; D gene ambiguous. The CDR3 is made up of 15 amino acids. V lost 1 base, J lost 5 bases, and 12 bases lay in between. From germline, CDR1 is MNHNS and CDR2 SASEGT. In DNA, the CDR3 is TGTGCCAGCAGTGAAGGGGTGGACCCACATCAGCCCCAGCATTTT. This sequence encodes CASSEGVDPHQPQHF.

V usage is TRBV5-6 and J usage is TRBJ2-1; tentative D call: TRBD2 (5 bases). This CDR3 has 15 amino acids. V lost 1 base to trimming and J lost 4 bases, with 12 bases between them. Germline V gene sequence: CDR1 SGHDT, CDR2 YYEEEE. CDR3 sequence: CASSLFGGQYNEQFF. The CDR3 DNA sequence: TGTGCCAGCAGCTTGTTCGGCGGGCAATACAATGAGCAGTTCTTC.

The DNA of the CDR3 is TGTGCCAGCAGTTTTGGGACCAGAGGCATAGGGGAGCTGTTTTTT. The encoded protein is CASSFGTRGIGELFF. The V call is TRBV28, the J call TRBJ2-2; D may correspond to TRBD1 or TRBD2 (5 bases each). This CDR3 has 15 residues. The ends were cut back, 3 bases at V and 8 bases at J, with 16 bases in the middle. Germline V gene data show CDR1 as MDHEN and CDR2 as SYDVKM.

This clone is large in the sample. The rearrangement links TRBV3-1 (or the pseudogene TRBV3-2) to TRBJ2-1; TRBD2 matches 7 bases. The germline gives CDR1 LGHDT, CDR2 YNNKEL (reference sequence). After removal of 0 bases from V and 2 bases from J, the junction contained 4 bases not matched to a gene. The CDR3 contains 16 residues. The CDR3 loop is CASSQERTRAYNEQFF. The CDR3, as DNA: TGTGCCAGCAGCCAAGAGCGGACTAGAGCCTACAATGAGCAGTTCTTC.

The genes are TRBV19 and TRBJ2-3; D remains unclear. Per germline, CDR1 LNHDA and CDR2 SQIVND (reference sequence). Trimming left V 2 bases short and J 3 bases short, with 6 bases between. The CDR3 has 13 residues. For the CDR3, the DNA is TGTGCCAGTAGTATACTGGGAACAGATACGCAGTATTTT. Translation gives CASSILGTDTQYF.

The chain recombines TRBV28 with TRBJ1-4, with 7 bases lining up with TRBD1. The CDR3 length is 14 residues. Losses at the gene ends were 6 bases for V and 4 bases for J; bases not matched to a gene: 5. CDR1 and CDR2 from the germline V gene are MDHEN and SYDVKM. The CDR3 region has the DNA TGTGCCAGCAGGCGACAGGGAGGTAATGAAAAACTGTTTTTT. Its translation: CASRRQGGNEKLFF.

The V gene is TRBV28, the J gene TRBJ2-3; 9 nucleotides line up with TRBD2. V dropped 3 bases and J dropped 7; count of bases not matched to a gene: 8. Germline V CDR1 and CDR2: MDHEN, SYDVKM. This CDR3 is 15 amino acids long. The CDR3, as DNA: TGTGCCAGCAGTTTCCTCCTAGCGGGAAGAAATACGCAGTATTTT. The encoded protein is CASSFLLAGRNTQYF.

The rearrangement joins TRBV21-1 to TRBJ2-7. TRBV21-1 is a documented pseudogene. This CDR3 has 16 amino acids. CDR3: CASSALPGHPLYEQYF. The CDR3, as DNA: TGTGCCAGCAGCGCACTACCAGGCCACCCCCTCTACGAGCAGTACTTC.